This entry lists 7 T cell receptor beta chains sequenced from one sample in a study of blood T cell repertoires in COVID-19. Repertoires were generated with immunoSEQ multiplex PCR, while TCRdb's copy carries only in-frame clones and drops some. This sample has about 170,000 clones, with approximately 83% found just once. Material: peripheral blood. The receptors stem from a woman in her sixties or seventies with acute or convalescent COVID-19.

V usage is TRBV29-1 and J usage is TRBJ2-3; TRBD1 matches at 8 bases. The CDR3 totals 14 residues. Germline CDR1 SQVTM, CDR2 ANQGSEA. V dropped 6 bases and J dropped 0; count of bases not matched to a gene: 5. CDR3 sequence: CSVSQGDSTDTQYF. DNA of the CDR3: TGCAGCGTATCACAGGGGGATAGCACAGATACGCAGTATTTT.

The rearrangement joins TRBV9 to TRBJ2-5; 14 positions match TRBD2. The CDR3 contains 17 residues. Germline CDR1 reads SGDLS; CDR2 reads YYNGEE. With 3 bases clipped from V and 5 bases from J, the junction kept 9 bases outside the gene matches. CDR3 sequence reads: CASSAGGLAGAWETQYF. CDR3 DNA sequence: TGTGCCAGCAGCGCAGGGGGACTAGCGGGGGCTTGGGAGACCCAGTACTTC.

The chain uses TRBV9 and TRBJ1-4, with 7 nucleotides matching TRBD1. The CDR3 has 16 residues. Unmatched junction bases numbered 5, after V lost 3 bases and J lost 0 bases. CDR1 is SGDLS and CDR2 is YYNGEE in the germline V gene. CDR3: CASSGRQGATNEKLFF. The CDR3 DNA is TGTGCCAGCAGCGGTCGACAGGGAGCAACTAATGAAAAACTGTTTTTT.

V gene TRBV7-6 combines with J gene TRBJ1-3, with 8 positions matching TRBD1. Trimming at V came to 5 bases and at J to 0 bases, leaving 6 bases not matched to a gene. Germline CDR1 SGHVS, CDR2 FNYEAQ. The CDR3 has 16 residues. The CDR3 is CASSLRQGTSGNTIYF. In DNA form, the CDR3 reads TGTGCCAGCAGCCTGAGACAGGGGACCTCTGGAAACACCATATATTTT.

The chain uses TRBV7-2 and TRBJ1-5, with 9 bases aligning to TRBD1. The V segment lost 5 bases and the J segment 4 bases; nucleotides outside the gene matches: 9. Germline CDR1 and CDR2: SGHTA and FQGNSA. This CDR3 is built from 16 residues. The chain's CDR3 is CASSTPAGTGNQPQHF. Here the CDR3 DNA reads TGTGCCAGCAGCACCCCCGCGGGGACAGGGAATCAGCCCCAGCATTTT. Full variable domain (missing parts from reference TRBV7-2 and TRBJ1-5): GAGVSQSPSNKVTEKGKDVELRCDPISGHTALYWYRQSLGQGLEFLIYFQGNSAPDKSGLPSDRFSAERTGGSVSTLTIQRTQQEDSAVYLCASSTPAGTGNQPQHFGDGTRLSIL.

V gene TRBV9 combines with J gene TRBJ2-5; 9 bases are shared with TRBD2. V trimming: 2 bases; J trimming: 5 bases; junction bases outside the gene matches: 10. The germline V gene has CDR1 SGDLS and CDR2 YYNGEE. The CDR3 totals 16 residues. The CDR3 bases are TGTGCCAGCAGCGTCGACGCGGGGGGGTTGACGGAGACCCAGTACTTC. It encodes CASSVDAGGLTETQYF.

This chain links TRBV20-1 with TRBJ2-7; 8 positions agree with TRBD1. V lost 3 bases, J lost 2 bases, and 6 bases stayed unmatched. This CDR3 is 14 amino acids long. CDR1 and CDR2 from the germline V gene are DFQATT and SNEGSKA (reference sequence). The CDR3 protein is CSASTGQGAYEQYF. CDR3 coding DNA: TGCAGTGCTAGTACCGGACAGGGTGCCTACGAGCAGTACTTC.